This T cell receptor (beta chain) was observed in a study of blood T cell repertoires in COVID-19. The protocol was immunoSEQ multiplex PCR, while the TCRdb copy is restricted to in-frame clones and leaves out a portion. The sample has around 240,000 clones; around 83% are singletons. Germline assignment: CDR1 SGHNT and CDR2 YYREEE (reference sequence). CDR3 length: 15 amino acids. V shed 5 bases and J 1 base; nucleotides not matched to a gene: 6. This chain joins TRBV5-4 and TRBJ1-2; TRBD1 matches at 9 bases. The source is a man in his forties or fifties with acute or convalescent COVID-19. The material sequenced was peripheral blood. As DNA, the CDR3 is TGTGCCAGCAGTCCGGACAGGGGCCTTAACTATGGCTACACCTTC. Its translation: CASSPDRGLNYGYTF.